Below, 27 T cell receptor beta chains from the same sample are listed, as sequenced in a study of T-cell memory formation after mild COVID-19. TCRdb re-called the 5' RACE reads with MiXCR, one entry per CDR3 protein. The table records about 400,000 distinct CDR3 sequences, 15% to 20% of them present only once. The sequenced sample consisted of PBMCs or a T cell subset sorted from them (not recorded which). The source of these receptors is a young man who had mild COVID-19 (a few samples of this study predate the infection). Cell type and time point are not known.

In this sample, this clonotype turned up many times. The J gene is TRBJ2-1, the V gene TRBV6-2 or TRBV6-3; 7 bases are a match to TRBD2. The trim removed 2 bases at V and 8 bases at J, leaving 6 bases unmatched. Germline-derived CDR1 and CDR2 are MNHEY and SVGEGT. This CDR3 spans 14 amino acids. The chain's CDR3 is CASSYGLAADEQFF. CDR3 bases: TGTGCCAGCAGTTACGGGCTAGCGGCGGATGAGCAGTTCTTC.

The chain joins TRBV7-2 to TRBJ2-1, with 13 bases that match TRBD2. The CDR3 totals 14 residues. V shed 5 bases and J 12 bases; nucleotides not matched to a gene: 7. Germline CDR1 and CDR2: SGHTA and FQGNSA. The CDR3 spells CASSTRTSGGPQFF. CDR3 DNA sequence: TGTGCCAGCAGCACCCGGACTAGCGGGGGCCCGCAGTTCTTC.

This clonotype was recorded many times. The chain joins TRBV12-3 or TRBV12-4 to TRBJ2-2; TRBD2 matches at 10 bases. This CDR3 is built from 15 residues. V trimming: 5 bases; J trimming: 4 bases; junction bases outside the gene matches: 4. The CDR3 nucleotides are TGTGCCAGCAGTCTACTAGCGGGGTCCACCGGGGAGCTGTTTTTT. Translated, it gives CASSLLAGSTGELFF.

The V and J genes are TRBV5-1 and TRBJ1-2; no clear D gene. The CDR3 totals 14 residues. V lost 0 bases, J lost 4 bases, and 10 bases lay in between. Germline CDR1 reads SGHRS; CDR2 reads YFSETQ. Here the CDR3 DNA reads TGCGCCAGCAGCTTGGAGGGAGTAATCTATGGCTACACCTTC. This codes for CASSLEGVIYGYTF.

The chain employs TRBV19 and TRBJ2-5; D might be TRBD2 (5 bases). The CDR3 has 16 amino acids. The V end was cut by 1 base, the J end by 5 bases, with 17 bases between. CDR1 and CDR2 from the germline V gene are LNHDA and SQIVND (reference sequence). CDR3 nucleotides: TGTGCCAGTAGTATAGGCCGAACTAGGCGGGCGGAGACCCAGTACTTC. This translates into CASSIGRTRRAETQYF.

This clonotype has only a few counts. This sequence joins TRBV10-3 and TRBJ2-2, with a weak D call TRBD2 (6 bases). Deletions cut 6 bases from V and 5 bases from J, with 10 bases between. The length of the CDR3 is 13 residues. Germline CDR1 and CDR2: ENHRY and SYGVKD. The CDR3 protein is CAIRIGGTGELFF. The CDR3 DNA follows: TGTGCCATCAGGATCGGGGGAACCGGGGAGCTGTTTTTT.

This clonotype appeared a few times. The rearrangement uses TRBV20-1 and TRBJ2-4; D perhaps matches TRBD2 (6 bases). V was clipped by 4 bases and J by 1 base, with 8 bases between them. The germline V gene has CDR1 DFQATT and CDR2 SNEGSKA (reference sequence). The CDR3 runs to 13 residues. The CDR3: CSANLAAKNIQYF. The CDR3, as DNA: TGCAGTGCTAATCTAGCGGCCAAAAACATTCAGTACTTC.

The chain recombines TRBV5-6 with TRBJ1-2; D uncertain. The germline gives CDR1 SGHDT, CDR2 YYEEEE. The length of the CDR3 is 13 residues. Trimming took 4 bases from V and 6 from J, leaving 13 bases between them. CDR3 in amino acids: CASSRTWRDGYTF. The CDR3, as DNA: TGTGCCAGCAGCAGAACGTGGCGGGATGGCTACACCTTC.

CDR3 bases: TGTGCCAGCAGCGAGTCCCCGTGGCGGGGGGGCACAGATACGCAGTATTTT. Translation: CASSESPWRGGTDTQYF. The gene calls are TRBV10-3 and TRBJ2-3; 8 nucleotides align to TRBD2. This CDR3 is 17 amino acids long. Germline V gives CDR1 ENHRY, CDR2 SYGVKD. V lost 10 bases to trimming and J lost 1 base; unmatched junction nucleotides: 16.

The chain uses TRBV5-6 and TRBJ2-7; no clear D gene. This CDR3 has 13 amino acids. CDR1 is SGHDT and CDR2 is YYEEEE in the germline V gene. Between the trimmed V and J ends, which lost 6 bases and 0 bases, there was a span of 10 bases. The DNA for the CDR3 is TGTGCCAGCACCGCGGTGGGCTCCTACGAGCAGTACTTC. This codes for CASTAVGSYEQYF.

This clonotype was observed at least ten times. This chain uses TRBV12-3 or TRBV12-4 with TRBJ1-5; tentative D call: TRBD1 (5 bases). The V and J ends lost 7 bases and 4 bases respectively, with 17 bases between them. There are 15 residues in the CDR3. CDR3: CASTPSGWGNQPQHF. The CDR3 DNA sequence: TGTGCCAGCACCCCCTCGGGGTGGGGGAATCAGCCCCAGCATTTT.

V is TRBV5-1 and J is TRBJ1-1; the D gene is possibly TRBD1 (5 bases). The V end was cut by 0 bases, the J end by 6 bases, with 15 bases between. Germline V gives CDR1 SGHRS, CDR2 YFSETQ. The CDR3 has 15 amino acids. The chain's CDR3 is CASSLETVLAPEAFF. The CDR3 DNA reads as TGCGCCAGCAGCTTGGAGACAGTTCTCGCGCCTGAAGCTTTCTTT.

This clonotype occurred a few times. CDR3: CASGLVPQYF. CDR3 DNA: TGTGCTAGTGGTTTGGTCCCTCAGTACTTC. The V call is TRBV12-5, the J call TRBJ2-4; D gene uncertain. With 0 bases removed from V and 12 bases from J, the gap between germline ends came to 3 bases. The germline V gene encodes CDR1 LGHNT and CDR2 FRNRAP. The CDR3 is 10 residues long. Variable domain in full (rest from reference TRBV12-5 and TRBJ2-4): DARVTQTPRHKVTEMGQEVTMRCQPILGHNTVFWYRQTMMQGLELLAYFRNRAPLDDSGMPKDRFSAEMPDATLATLKIQPSEPRDSAVYFCASGLVPQYFGAGTRLSVL.

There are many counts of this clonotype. Here the CDR3 DNA reads TGCAGTGCTAGAGAGCAGGGCAAAAACATTCAGTACTTC. It specifies CSAREQGKNIQYF. This chain uses TRBV20-1 with TRBJ2-4, with TRBD1 as a possible D gene (5 bases). The CDR3 has 13 amino acids. Trimming pared 0 bases from V and 3 bases from J, leaving 6 bases between. The V gene's germline CDR1 is DFQATT and CDR2 SNEGSKA (reference sequence).

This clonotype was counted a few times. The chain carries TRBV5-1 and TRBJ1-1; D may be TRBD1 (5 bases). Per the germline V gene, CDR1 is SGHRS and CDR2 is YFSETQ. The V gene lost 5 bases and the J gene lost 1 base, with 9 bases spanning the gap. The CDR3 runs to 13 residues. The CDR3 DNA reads TGCGCCAGCAGTGAGGGGACGAACACTGAAGCTTTCTTT. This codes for CASSEGTNTEAFF.

This chain's CDR3 is CAWSAPQGQPQHF. The DNA of the CDR3 is TGTGCCTGGAGTGCCCCTCAGGGACAGCCCCAGCATTTT. The chain has TRBV30 and TRBJ1-5; a weak D match, TRBD1 (5 bases). The germline CDR1 and CDR2 sequences are GTSNPN and SVGIG (reference sequence). The V gene lost 1 base and the J gene lost 7 bases, with 11 bases spanning the gap. The CDR3 runs to 13 residues.

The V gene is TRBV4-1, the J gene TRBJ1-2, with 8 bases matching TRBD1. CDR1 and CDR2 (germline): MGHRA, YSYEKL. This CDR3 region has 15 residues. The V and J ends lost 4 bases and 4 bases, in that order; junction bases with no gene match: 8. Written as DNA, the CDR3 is TGCGCCAGCAGCCGACCAGGACAGGGATTCTATGGCTACACCTTC. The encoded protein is CASSRPGQGFYGYTF.

DNA for the CDR3: TGTGCCAGCAGCCTAACCGGGACAGTAATTAATTCACCCCTCCACTTT. It specifies CASSLTGTVINSPLHF. The chain joins TRBV7-2 to TRBJ1-6, with 7 nucleotides matching TRBD1. Germline lookup yields CDR1 SGHTA and CDR2 FQGNSA. V shed 5 bases, J shed 6 bases, and the junction held 10 bases outside the gene matches. The CDR3 is made up of 16 amino acids.

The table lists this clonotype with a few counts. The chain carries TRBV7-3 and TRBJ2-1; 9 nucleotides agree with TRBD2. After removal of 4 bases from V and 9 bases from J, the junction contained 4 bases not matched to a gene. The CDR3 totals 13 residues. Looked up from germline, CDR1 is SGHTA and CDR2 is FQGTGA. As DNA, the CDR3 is TGTGCCAGCAGCTGGACTAGCGAGGCTGAGCAGTTCTTC. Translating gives CASSWTSEAEQFF.

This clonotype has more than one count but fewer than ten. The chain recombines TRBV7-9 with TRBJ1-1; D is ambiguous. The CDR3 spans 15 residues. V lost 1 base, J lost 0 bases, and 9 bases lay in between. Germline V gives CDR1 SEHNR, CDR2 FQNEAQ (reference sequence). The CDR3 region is CASSLVPAVNTEAFF. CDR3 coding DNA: TGTGCCAGCAGCTTAGTTCCGGCCGTGAACACTGAAGCTTTCTTT.

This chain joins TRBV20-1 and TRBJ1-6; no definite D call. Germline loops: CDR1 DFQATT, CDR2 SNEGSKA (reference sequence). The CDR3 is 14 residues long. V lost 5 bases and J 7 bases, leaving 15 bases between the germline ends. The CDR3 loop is CSAGPPGTNSPLHF. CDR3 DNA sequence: TGCAGTGCTGGCCCTCCCGGAACCAATTCACCCCTCCACTTT.

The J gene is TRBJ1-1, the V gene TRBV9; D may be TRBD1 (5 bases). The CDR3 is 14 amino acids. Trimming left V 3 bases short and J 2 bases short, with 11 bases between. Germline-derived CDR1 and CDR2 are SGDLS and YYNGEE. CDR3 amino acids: CASSGQLSNTEAFF. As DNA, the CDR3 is TGTGCCAGCAGCGGACAGCTAAGTAACACTGAAGCTTTCTTT. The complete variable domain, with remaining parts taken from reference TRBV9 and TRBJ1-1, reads DSGVTQTPKHLITATGQRVTLRCSPRSGDLSVYWYQQSLDQGLQFLIQYYNGEERAKGNILERFSAQQFPDLHSELNLSSLELGDSALYFCASSGQLSNTEAFFGQGTRLTVV.

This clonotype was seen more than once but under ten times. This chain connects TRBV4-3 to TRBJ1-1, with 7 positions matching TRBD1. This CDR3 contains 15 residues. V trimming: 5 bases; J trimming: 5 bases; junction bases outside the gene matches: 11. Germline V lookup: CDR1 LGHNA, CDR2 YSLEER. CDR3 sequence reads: CASSDTTGIGTEAFF. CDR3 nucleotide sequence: TGCGCCAGCAGCGATACGACAGGGATCGGGACTGAAGCTTTCTTT.

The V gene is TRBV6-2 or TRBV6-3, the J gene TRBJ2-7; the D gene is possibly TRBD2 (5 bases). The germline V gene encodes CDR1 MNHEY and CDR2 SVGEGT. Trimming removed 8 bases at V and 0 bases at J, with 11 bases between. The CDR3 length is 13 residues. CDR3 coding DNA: TGTGCCAGCGAGGGCGGCGACTCCTACGAGCAGTACTTC. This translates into CASEGGDSYEQYF.

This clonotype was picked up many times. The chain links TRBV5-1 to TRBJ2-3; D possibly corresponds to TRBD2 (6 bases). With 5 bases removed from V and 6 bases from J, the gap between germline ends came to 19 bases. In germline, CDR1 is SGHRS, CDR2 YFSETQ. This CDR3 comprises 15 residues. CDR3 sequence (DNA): TGCGCCAGCAGTCCCTCGGTAGCGGCGGCGGATACGCAGTATTTT. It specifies CASSPSVAAADTQYF.

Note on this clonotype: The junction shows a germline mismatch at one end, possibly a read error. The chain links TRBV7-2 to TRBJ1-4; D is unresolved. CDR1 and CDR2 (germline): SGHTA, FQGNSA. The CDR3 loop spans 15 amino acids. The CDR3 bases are TGTTCCAGCAGCCCACACGGCACCGCTAATGAAAAACTGTTTTTT. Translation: CSSSPHGTANEKLFF.

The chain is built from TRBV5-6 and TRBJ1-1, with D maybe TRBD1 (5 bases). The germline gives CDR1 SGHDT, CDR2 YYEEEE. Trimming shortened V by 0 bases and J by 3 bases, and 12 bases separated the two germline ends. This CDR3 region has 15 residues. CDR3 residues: CASSLDFGTYTEAFF. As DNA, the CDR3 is TGTGCCAGCAGCTTGGATTTTGGGACTTACACTGAAGCTTTCTTT.